The 14 T cell receptor beta chains presented below share a single source sample, sequenced in a study of cytomegalovirus exposure and HLA in healthy donors. The PCR employed 60 Vbeta primers together with 13 Jbeta primers. Using immunoSEQ multiplex PCR, the repertoire was profiled, and TCRdb retains in-frame clones only, with some absent. The repertoire includes about 120,000 clones, 70% to 85% of them detected once, and around 2.3% sits in the top ten. Sample: PBMCs. The receptors derive from a woman under 30 in good health and CMV-seronegative.

The chain combines TRBV7-2 with TRBJ1-2; 8 nucleotides line up with TRBD1. The V gene's germline CDR1 is SGHTA and CDR2 FQGNSA. This CDR3 has 14 residues. The V segment lost 5 bases and the J segment 7 bases; nucleotides outside the gene matches: 9. CDR3 sequence: CASSPQGAGGGYTF. The CDR3 DNA sequence: TGTGCCAGCAGCCCCCAGGGGGCTGGAGGTGGCTACACCTTC.

This chain joins TRBV10-3 and TRBJ2-2, with 7 nucleotides matching TRBD1. CDR1 is ENHRY and CDR2 is SYGVKD in the germline V gene. The CDR3 contains 17 residues. V was pared by 2 bases and J by 0 bases, with 6 bases of the junction left unmatched. CDR3 nucleotide sequence: TGTGCCATCAGTGAGAGAACGGGACAGACGAACACCGGGGAGCTGTTTTTT. It yields the protein CAISERTGQTNTGELFF.

The chain is built from TRBV5-1 and TRBJ1-4, with D uncertain. Germline CDR1 and CDR2: SGHRS and YFSETQ. The CDR3 loop spans 14 amino acids. With 4 bases removed from V and 0 bases from J, the gap between germline ends came to 7 bases. The CDR3 DNA follows: TGCGCCAGCAGCCCAGTTGCAACTAATGAAAAACTGTTTTTT. It codes for CASSPVATNEKLFF. Full variable domain (rest looked up from reference TRBV5-1 and TRBJ1-4): KAGVTQTPRYLIKTRGQQVTLSCSPISGHRSVSWYQQTPGQGLQFLFEYFSETQRNKGNFPGRFSGRQFSNSRSEMNVSTLELGDSALYLCASSPVATNEKLFFGSGTQLSVL.

V and J are TRBV4-1 and TRBJ1-1; TRBD1 is a possible D gene (5 bases). Per the germline V gene, CDR1 is MGHRA and CDR2 is YSYEKL. This CDR3 has 13 residues. V was pared by 5 bases and J by 4 bases, with 11 bases between. As DNA, the CDR3 is TGCGCCAGCAGCTCCCAGGGAGGCACTGAAGCTTTCTTT. The encoded protein is CASSSQGGTEAFF.

The chain recombines TRBV7-2 with TRBJ2-1; 8 nucleotides agree with TRBD2. The CDR3 covers 13 residues. The ends lost 5 bases at V and 10 bases at J; junction bases unmatched: 7. Germline CDR1 SGHTA, CDR2 FQGNSA. CDR3 coding DNA: TGTGCCAGCAGCACCGGACTAGCTTGGGAGCAGTTCTTC. It specifies CASSTGLAWEQFF.

This clone was observed a single time. The genes are TRBV7-9 and TRBJ1-5; perhaps TRBD1 as D (6 bases). Germline V gives CDR1 SEHNR, CDR2 FQNEAQ (reference sequence). V dropped 3 bases and J dropped 4 bases, with 22 bases sitting between them. This CDR3 has 18 amino acids. Here the CDR3 reads CASSFIQGGGLGNQPQHF. In nucleotides, the CDR3 is TGTGCCAGCAGCTTCATCCAAGGCGGGGGGCTCGGGAATCAGCCCCAGCATTTT.

This clone was counted once. The rearrangement links TRBV27 to TRBJ1-2; D unclear. Looked up from germline, CDR1 is MNHEY and CDR2 is SMNVEV (reference sequence). Trimming pared 5 bases from V and 7 bases from J, leaving 5 bases between. The CDR3 is 10 residues long. CDR3 nucleotides: TGTGCCAGCAGTACGGGTGGCTACACCTTC. The encoded protein is CASSTGGYTF.

Relative to its sample, this clone is medium-sized (0.01 to 0.1%). V and J are TRBV6-6 and TRBJ1-2; possible D gene TRBD1, 6 bases. The CDR3 extends over 13 amino acids. Trimming left V 6 bases short and J 4 bases short, with 12 bases between. Germline CDR1 is MNHNY and CDR2 is SVGAGI (reference sequence). CDR3 sequence: CASRSRTAYGYTF. The CDR3 nucleotides read TGTGCCAGCAGGAGTCGGACAGCCTATGGCTACACCTTC.

The J gene is TRBJ2-6, the V gene TRBV10-3; D is ambiguous. The CDR3 covers 13 residues. The germline V gene encodes CDR1 ENHRY and CDR2 SYGVKD. Between the trimmed V and J ends, which lost 3 bases and 4 bases, there was a span of 4 bases. The CDR3 nucleotides are TGTGCCATCAGTGACGGGGGGGCCAACGTCCTGACTTTC. Amino acid sequence: CAISDGGANVLTF.

This clone was seen a handful of times. The rearrangement uses TRBV9 and TRBJ1-4; possibly TRBD1 for D (5 bases). Per the germline V gene, CDR1 is SGDLS and CDR2 is YYNGEE. CDR3 size: 14 residues. V was shortened by 0 bases and J by 2 bases, with 5 bases between the two germline ends. The CDR3 here is CASSVAGTNEKLFF. DNA for the CDR3: TGTGCCAGCAGCGTAGCAGGGACTAATGAAAAACTGTTTTTT.

The chain uses TRBV18 and TRBJ1-4, with D tentatively TRBD1 (6 bases). The CDR3 runs 14 residues. Trimming removed 1 base at V and 4 bases at J, with 7 bases between. The V gene's germline CDR1 is KGHSH and CDR2 LQKENI. The CDR3 loop reads CASSPQGVNEKLFF. In DNA form, the CDR3 reads TGTGCCAGCTCACCACAGGGGGTTAATGAAAAACTGTTTTTT.

This chain links TRBV29-1 with TRBJ2-2; the D gene is possibly TRBD1 (5 bases). The CDR3 covers 14 residues. From germline, CDR1 is SQVTM and CDR2 ANQGSEA. V was trimmed by 5 bases and J by 1 base, leaving 11 bases between them. CDR3 coding DNA: TGCAGCGTTTTAACAGGCGAGAACACCGGGGAGCTGTTTTTT. It encodes CSVLTGENTGELFF.

The rearrangement uses TRBV15 and TRBJ2-7, with 13 bases identical to TRBD2. The CDR3 consists of 15 residues. After removal of 5 bases from V and 7 bases from J, the junction contained 8 bases not matched to a gene. Germline V lookup: CDR1 LNHNV, CDR2 YYDKDF (reference sequence). The CDR3 is CATSGRLAGGGEQYF. The CDR3 nucleotides are TGTGCCACCAGCGGAAGACTAGCGGGAGGAGGTGAGCAGTACTTC.

On this clone: One junction end disagrees with the germline gene, perhaps due to a read error. The CDR3 protein is CASSLRTGPSETQYF. CDR3 bases: TGTGCTAGCAGCTTAAGGACAGGGCCGTCGGAGACCCAGTACTTC. The chain couples TRBV7-7 to TRBJ2-5; 8 nucleotides match TRBD1. This CDR3 is 15 amino acids long. The germline V gene has CDR1 SSHAT and CDR2 FNYEAQ (reference sequence). Supplemented by reference TRBV7-7 and TRBJ2-5, the full variable domain reads GAGVSQSPRYKVTKRGQDVTLRCDPISSHATLYWYQQALGQGPEFLTYFNYEAQPDKSGLPSDRFSAERPEGSISTLTIQRTEQRDSAMYRCASSLRTGPSETQYFGPGTRLLVL.